This TCR beta chain was recorded in a study of cytomegalovirus exposure and HLA in healthy donors. Across the whole study: Samples from HLA-typed donors yielded about 86 million unique TCRs in an early data release.

Primers for the PCR totalled 60 Vbeta and 13 Jbeta. Using immunoSEQ multiplex PCR, the repertoire was profiled, and TCRdb retains in-frame clones only, with some absent. The sample carries more than 85,000 clones, around four fifths recorded once. Study-level findings and limits: Immune exposure data for these donors was limited to CMV serostatus. Fewer N-insertions (relative to the roughly 670-donor mean) were reportedly seen in an Asian-associated ancestry cluster in a later analysis.

CDR3 length: 16 residues. CDR1 is LNHDA, CDR2 SQIVND, per germline (reference sequence). Turning to this clone: What it recognizes is unknown. A read error may account for a junction end that differs from germline.

This receptor was taken from a man aged 40-49 years in good health and CMV-seronegative. The chain carries TRBV19 and TRBJ1-1, with 7 bases that match TRBD1. Sequences were obtained from PBMCs. The CDR3 loop is CASSTIQGKGIGYRIF. The CDR3 DNA sequence: TGTGCCAGTAGTACCATACAGGGGAAGGGGATTGGGTACCGTATCTTT.